Each of the 21 T cell receptor beta chains below was sequenced from the same sample in a study of cytomegalovirus exposure and HLA in healthy donors. The PCR was carried out with 60 Vbeta primers and 13 Jbeta primers. Assay used: immunoSEQ multiplex PCR; TCRdb lists only in-frame clones, some missing. This table holds 130,000 or so clones, about 8.5% found once. Sequences were obtained from PBMCs. The receptors shown here come from a man aged 35 to 55 in good health and CMV-seronegative.

This chain uses TRBV5-1 with TRBJ1-4; tentative D call: TRBD1 (6 bases). Trimming took 0 bases from V and 2 from J, leaving 8 bases between them. CDR1 is SGHRS and CDR2 is YFSETQ in the germline V gene. This CDR3 region has 15 residues. The CDR3 reads CASSLERGTNEKLFF. DNA for the CDR3: TGCGCCAGCAGCTTGGAGAGGGGGACTAATGAAAAACTGTTTTTT.

A few counts support this clone. The chain is built from TRBV6-5 and TRBJ1-1; no definite D call. Germline V gene lookup returns CDR1 MNHEY and CDR2 SVGAGI. The CDR3 totals 14 residues. With 4 bases removed from V and 1 base from J, the gap between germline ends came to 10 bases. For the CDR3, the DNA is TGTGCCAGCAGTTTGATTGGAGCGAACACTGAAGCTTTCTTT. Amino acids: CASSLIGANTEAFF.

This clone has more than one count but fewer than ten. The rearrangement links TRBV2 to TRBJ1-2, with D perhaps TRBD1 (6 bases). Germline CDR1 is SNHLY and CDR2 is FYNNEI. This CDR3 is built from 11 residues. The V end lost 6 bases, the J end lost 8 bases, and 10 bases lay between the germline ends. CDR3 loop: CASRSRGGYTF. CDR3 bases: TGTGCCAGCAGGTCCAGGGGCGGCTACACCTTC.

This clone was counted only a few times. The chain uses TRBV7-2 and TRBJ2-5; D is perhaps TRBD1 (5 bases). Germline assignment: CDR1 SGHTA and CDR2 FQGNSA. V was clipped by 3 bases and J by 2 bases, with 13 bases between them. This CDR3 region has 15 residues. Here the CDR3 DNA reads TGTGCCAGCAGCTTTAAACCAGGGTGGCAAGAGACCCAGTACTTC. This codes for CASSFKPGWQETQYF.

The V gene is TRBV10-2, the J gene TRBJ2-7; D not certain. CDR1 WSHSY and CDR2 SAAADI come from the germline V gene. CDR3 length: 13 amino acids. V lost 4 bases and J lost 6, with 13 bases in between. CDR3 region: CASSVAVLREQYF. The CDR3 DNA is TGCGCCAGCAGTGTGGCGGTACTTCGCGAGCAGTACTTC.

The rearrangement uses TRBV15 and TRBJ1-1, with D unresolved. This CDR3 comprises 13 residues. CDR1 and CDR2 (germline): LNHNV, YYDKDF (reference sequence). V lost 3 bases, J lost 4 bases, and 9 bases lay in between. The CDR3 region has the DNA TGTGCCACCAGCAGCCGGGTTGGCACTGAAGCTTTCTTT. Protein: CATSSRVGTEAFF.

This clone was picked up a small number of times. The chain is built from TRBV18 and TRBJ1-4; 7 bases align to TRBD1. The CDR3 sequence is 15 residues long. V was pared by 3 bases and J by 4 bases, with 5 bases of the junction left unmatched. CDR1 and CDR2 from the germline V gene are KGHSH and LQKENI. In nucleotides, the CDR3 is TGTGCCAGCTCACCCTTGACAGGGAATAATGAAAAACTGTTTTTT. Translation: CASSPLTGNNEKLFF. Full variable domain (rest looked up from reference TRBV18 and TRBJ1-4): NAGVMQNPRHLVRRRGQEARLRCSPMKGHSHVYWYRQLPEEGLKFMVYLQKENIIDESGMPKERFSAEFPKEGPSILRIQQVVRGDSAAYFCASSPLTGNNEKLFFGSGTQLSVL.

This clone was seen more than once but under ten times. The V gene is TRBV19, the J gene TRBJ1-5; no reliable D call. The CDR3 extends over 14 amino acids. Germline V gene sequence: CDR1 LNHDA, CDR2 SQIVND (reference sequence). The germline V and J ends were trimmed by 6 bases and 3 bases, with 12 bases remaining between them. In DNA, the CDR3 is TGTGCCAGTAGATCCATCACTTCCAATCAGCCCCAGCATTTT. Amino acids: CASRSITSNQPQHF.

V usage is TRBV19 and J usage is TRBJ1-6; 9 bases agree with TRBD1. The CDR3 runs 15 residues. The V gene's germline CDR1 is LNHDA and CDR2 SQIVND (reference sequence). The ends lost 4 bases at V and 8 bases at J; junction bases unmatched: 6. For the CDR3, the DNA is TGTGCCAGTAGTAGGGGACAGGGAGGGCATTCACCCCTCCACTTT. This encodes CASSRGQGGHSPLHF.

This clone was counted between two and nine times. The chain uses TRBV29-1 and TRBJ1-2, with unresolved D. V was cut by 0 bases and J by 7 bases, with 12 bases left in between. The CDR3 has 13 amino acids. Looked up from germline, CDR1 is SQVTM and CDR2 is ANQGSEA. The CDR3 is CSVEDLTAGGYTF. The CDR3 region has the DNA TGCAGCGTTGAAGACCTGACGGCGGGTGGCTACACCTTC.

This chain joins TRBV28 and TRBJ2-1, with TRBD2 as a possible D gene (5 bases). Germline loops: CDR1 MDHEN, CDR2 SYDVKM. The V gene lost 6 bases and the J gene lost 7 bases, with 22 bases spanning the gap. CDR3 length: 16 amino acids. CDR3 sequence reads: CASRSAGIARWNEQFF. In nucleotides, the CDR3 is TGTGCCAGCAGGTCAGCCGGGATCGCCAGGTGGAATGAGCAGTTCTTC. Full variable domain (outside the CDR3, taken from reference TRBV28 and TRBJ2-1): DVKVTQSSRYLVKRTGEKVFLECVQDMDHENMFWYRQDPGLGLRLIYFSYDVKMKEKGDIPEGYSVSREKKERFSLILESASTNQTSMYLCASRSAGIARWNEQFFGPGTRLTVL.

This clone was seen a handful of times. The rearrangement uses TRBV9 and TRBJ2-2; D possibly corresponds to TRBD2 (6 bases). Germline-derived CDR1 and CDR2 are SGDLS and YYNGEE. CDR3 length equals 15 residues. V was cut by 0 bases and J by 8 bases, with 14 bases left in between. The CDR3 region is CASSVAAWGEGELFF. DNA for the CDR3: TGTGCCAGCAGCGTAGCCGCGTGGGGGGAAGGGGAGCTGTTTTTT.

This sequence joins TRBV5-1 and TRBJ1-4; D possibly corresponds to TRBD1 (6 bases). CDR1 is SGHRS and CDR2 is YFSETQ in the germline V gene. CDR3 size: 14 residues. Trimming shortened V by 4 bases and J by 8 bases, and 15 bases separated the two germline ends. CDR3 nucleotides: TGCGCCAGCAGCCAGACAGGCAGTGGCGAAAAACTGTTTTTT. This translates into CASSQTGSGEKLFF.

The V call is TRBV21-1, the J call TRBJ2-5; the DNA was not used to check the table's D call, TRBD1. TRBV21-1 is assigned pseudogene status. The CDR3 loop spans 16 amino acids. Here the CDR3 reads CASSKECGQGRETQYF. The DNA of the CDR3 is TGTGCCAGCAGCAAAGAATGTGGGCAGGGAAGGGAGACCCAGTACTTC.

In this sample, this clone turned up a few times. The CDR3 DNA reads as TGTGCCAGCAGTGAACTTCCGAGCGGGGGGGCGACAGATACGCAGTATTTT. This sequence encodes CASSELPSGGATDTQYF. V usage is TRBV2 and J usage is TRBJ2-3; 10 bases align to TRBD2. V gave up 2 bases and J gave up 3 bases; unmatched junction bases: 8. Germline V gene sequence: CDR1 SNHLY, CDR2 FYNNEI. This CDR3 spans 17 amino acids.

The gene calls are TRBV5-4 and TRBJ2-3; D gene uncertain. Trimming pared 2 bases from V and 0 bases from J, leaving 4 bases between. From germline, CDR1 is SGHNT and CDR2 YYREEE (reference sequence). The CDR3 spans 13 residues. This chain's CDR3 is CASSFPSTDTQYF. The CDR3 coding sequence is TGTGCCAGCAGCTTCCCAAGCACAGATACGCAGTATTTT. Full variable domain (missing parts from reference TRBV5-4 and TRBJ2-3): ETGVTQSPTHLIKTRGQQVTLRCSSQSGHNTVSWYQQALGQGPQFIFQYYREEENGRGNFPPRFSGLQFPNYSSELNVNALELDDSALYLCASSFPSTDTQYFGPGTRLTVL.

This clone was seen only a few times. The chain has TRBV9 and TRBJ1-3; perhaps TRBD1 as D (6 bases). From germline, CDR1 is SGDLS and CDR2 YYNGEE. Deletions cut 0 bases from V and 4 bases from J, with 11 bases between. This CDR3 has 15 residues. CDR3 DNA sequence: TGTGCCAGCAGCGTAGCAGGGGCGCAGGGAAACACCATATATTTT. This gives the protein CASSVAGAQGNTIYF.

The gene calls are TRBV13 and TRBJ1-2; D might be TRBD1 (5 bases). V lost 5 bases and J lost 8, with 15 bases in between. CDR1 PRHDT and CDR2 FYEKMQ come from the germline V gene (reference sequence). The length of the CDR3 is 13 residues. CDR3 in amino acids: CASSEDIKGGYTF. The CDR3, as DNA: TGTGCCAGCAGCGAGGACATCAAGGGGGGCTACACCTTC.

CDR3 coding DNA: TGCGCCAGCAGCCAACCCGGGACAGAAGAGACCCAGTACTTC. It translates to CASSQPGTEETQYF. The chain joins TRBV4-1 to TRBJ2-5; 7 positions agree with TRBD1. The V segment lost 2 bases and the J segment 3 bases; nucleotides outside the gene matches: 3. Per the germline V gene, CDR1 is MGHRA and CDR2 is YSYEKL. The CDR3 has 14 amino acids.

A few counts support this clone. V usage is TRBV10-3 and J usage is TRBJ2-3; no clear D. The V gene's germline CDR1 is ENHRY and CDR2 SYGVKD. CDR3 length: 14 amino acids. The germline V and J ends were trimmed by 7 bases and 2 bases, with 13 bases remaining between them. The CDR3 region is CAITPELLTDTQYF. The CDR3 DNA reads TGTGCCATCACCCCGGAGCTACTCACAGATACGCAGTATTTT.

This chain links TRBV7-8 with TRBJ1-1, with D tentatively TRBD1 (5 bases). The CDR3 sequence is 12 residues long. Looked up from germline, CDR1 is SGHVS and CDR2 is FQNEAQ. Trimming shortened V by 0 bases and J by 12 bases, and 11 bases separated the two germline ends. The CDR3 is CASSLAGGVTFF. The CDR3 coding sequence is TGTGCCAGCAGCTTAGCGGGGGGGGTGACTTTCTTT. The full variable domain, in which reference TRBV7-8 and TRBJ1-1 provide the parts outside the CDR3, is GAGVSQSPRYKVAKRGQDVALRCDPISGHVSLFWYQQALGQGPEFLTYFQNEAQLDKSGLPSDRFFAERPEGSVSTLKIQRTQQEDSAVYLCASSLAGGVTFFGQGTRLTVV.